This is a list of T cell receptor beta chains from one sample in a study of blood T cell repertoires in COVID-19. Clones were sequenced by immunoSEQ multiplex PCR, and TCRdb holds only the in-frame ones, with some missing. The data contain 81,000 or so clones, approximately 92% of them singletons. The source material was peripheral blood. These receptor sequences come from a woman aged 60-75 years with active COVID-19. Both conserved end residues are part of each CDR3. Fields, in order: J gene, clone size, D gene, V gene, CDR3 DNA, CDR3 protein. D genes are given only for firm matches. Not every row has a clone size; where given, it reads once, few, many or a size class.

TRBJ1-1,.,TRBD1,TRBV27,TGTGCCAGCAGAATGGTCACAGGGGCCTTGACTGAAGCTTTCTTT,CASRMVTGALTEAFF
TRBJ2-5,.,TRBD1,TRBV4-1,TGCGCCAGCAGCCGGGGACAGGGACAAGAGACCCAGTACTTC,CASSRGQGQETQYF
TRBJ2-1,once,TRBD2,TRBV5-4,TGTGCCAGCAGCATTTCTAGCGGGAGGGTACGCGAGCAGTTCTTC,CASSISSGRVREQFF
TRBJ1-5,.,TRBD1,TRBV2,TGTGCCAGCAGTGGCAGACAGGGTGGACAGCCCCAGCATTTT,CASSGRQGGQPQHF
TRBJ1-6,.,.,TRBV7-9,TGTGCCAGCAGCTTGGCGACGGGGAGTTCTTCACCCCTCCACTTT,CASSLATGSSSPLHF
TRBJ2-5,.,.,TRBV7-9,TGTGCCAGCAGCTTCGGCAGGGCACCGAAAGAGACCCAGTACTTC,CASSFGRAPKETQYF
TRBJ1-1,.,TRBD1,TRBV5-6,TGTGCCAGCAGCCCACAGGGGGAGCGCACTGAAGCTTTCTTT,CASSPQGERTEAFF
TRBJ1-1,.,TRBD1,TRBV5-1,TGCGCCAGCAGCCAGGGACAGATGAACACTGAAGCTTTCTTT,CASSQGQMNTEAFF
TRBJ2-1,.,TRBD2,TRBV10-3,TGTGCCATCAGTGAGTCTAGCGGGAGAATCAATGAGCAGTTCTTC,CAISESSGRINEQFF
TRBJ2-1,.,.,TRBV7-2,TGTGCCAGCAGCTTTAATACCTACAATGAGCAGTTCTTC,CASSFNTYNEQFF
TRBJ1-6,.,.,TRBV7-8,TGTGCCAGCAGCTTAGACGGTTCACCCCTCCACTTT,CASSLDGSPLHF
TRBJ1-3,.,TRBD1,TRBV6-5,TGTGCCAGCAGTTACTCAGGGCAGGGGGTAGGAAACACCATATATTTT,CASSYSGQGVGNTIYF
TRBJ2-4,.,.,TRBV2,TGTGCCAGCCACGGAGGTGCCGCCAAAAACATTCAGTACTTC,CASHGGAAKNIQYF
TRBJ1-6,once,.,TRBV7-9,TGTGCCAGCAGCTTAGGGGGGGAGGACGTTTCGGTAGTTTCACCCCTCCACTTT,CASSLGGEDVSVVSPLHF
TRBJ1-1,.,TRBD1,TRBV9,TGTGCCAGCAGCGTAGGACAGGGAAGGAACACTGAAGCTTTCTTT,CASSVGQGRNTEAFF
TRBJ2-7,.,TRBD1,TRBV18,TGTGCCAGCTCACTGGGACAGACCTACTACGAGCAGTACTTC,CASSLGQTYYEQYF
TRBJ2-2,.,.,TRBV5-1,TGCGCCAGCAGCTTGCAGGGCCACACCGGGGAGCTGTTTTTT,CASSLQGHTGELFF